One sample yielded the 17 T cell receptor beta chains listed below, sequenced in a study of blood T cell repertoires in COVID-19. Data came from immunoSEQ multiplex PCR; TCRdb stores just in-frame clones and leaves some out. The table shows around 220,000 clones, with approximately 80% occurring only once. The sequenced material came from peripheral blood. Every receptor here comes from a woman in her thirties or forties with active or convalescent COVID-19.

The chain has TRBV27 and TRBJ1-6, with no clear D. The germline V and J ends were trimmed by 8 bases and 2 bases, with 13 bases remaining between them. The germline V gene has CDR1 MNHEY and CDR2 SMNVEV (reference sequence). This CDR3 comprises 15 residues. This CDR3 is CASRVREAYNSPLHF. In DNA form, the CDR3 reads TGTGCCAGCCGGGTTCGTGAAGCCTATAATTCACCCCTCCACTTT.

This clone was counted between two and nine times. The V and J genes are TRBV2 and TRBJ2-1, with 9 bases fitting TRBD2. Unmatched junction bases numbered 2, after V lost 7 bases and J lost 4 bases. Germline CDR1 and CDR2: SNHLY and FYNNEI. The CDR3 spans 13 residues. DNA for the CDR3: TGTGCCAGCACGGGACTAGCTTACAATGAGCAGTTCTTC. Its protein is CASTGLAYNEQFF.

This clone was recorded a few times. CDR3 sequence reads: CASSMKDRGNTGELFF. The CDR3 DNA is TGTGCCAGCAGCATGAAAGACAGGGGAAACACCGGGGAGCTGTTTTTT. The chain couples TRBV5-5 to TRBJ2-2; 8 bases agree with TRBD1. This CDR3 is built from 16 residues. The trim removed 4 bases at V and 2 bases at J, leaving 7 bases unmatched. Germline V lookup: CDR1 SGHKS, CDR2 YYEKEE (reference sequence).

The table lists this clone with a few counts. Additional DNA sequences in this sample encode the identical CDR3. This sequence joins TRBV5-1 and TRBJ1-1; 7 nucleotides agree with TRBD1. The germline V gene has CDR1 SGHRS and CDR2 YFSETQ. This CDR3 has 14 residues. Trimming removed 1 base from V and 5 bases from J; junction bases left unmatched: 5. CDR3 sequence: CASSLTGVRTEAFF. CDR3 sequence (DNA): TGCGCCAGCAGCTTGACAGGGGTGAGGACTGAAGCTTTCTTT.

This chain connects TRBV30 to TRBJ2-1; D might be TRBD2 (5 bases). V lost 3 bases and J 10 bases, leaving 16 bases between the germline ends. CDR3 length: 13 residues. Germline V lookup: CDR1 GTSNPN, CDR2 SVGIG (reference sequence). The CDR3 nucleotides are TGTGCCTGGAGCGGTGGGATGTCGGGGGAGCAGTTCTTC. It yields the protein CAWSGGMSGEQFF.

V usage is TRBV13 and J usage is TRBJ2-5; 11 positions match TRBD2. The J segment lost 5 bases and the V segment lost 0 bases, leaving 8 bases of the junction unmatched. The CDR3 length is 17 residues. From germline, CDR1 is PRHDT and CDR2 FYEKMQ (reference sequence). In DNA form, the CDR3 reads TGTGCCAGCAGCTTAGGGACTAGCGGGGCAATATGGGAGACCCAGTACTTC. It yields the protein CASSLGTSGAIWETQYF. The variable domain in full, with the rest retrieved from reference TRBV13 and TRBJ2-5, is AAGVIQSPRHLIKEKRETATLKCYPIPRHDTVYWYQQGPGQDPQFLISFYEKMQSDKGSIPDRFSAQQFSDYHSELNMSSLELGDSALYFCASSLGTSGAIWETQYFGPGTRLLVL.

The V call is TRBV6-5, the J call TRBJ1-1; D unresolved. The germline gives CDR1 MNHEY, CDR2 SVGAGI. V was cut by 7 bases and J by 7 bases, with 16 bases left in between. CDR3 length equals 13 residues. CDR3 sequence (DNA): TGTGCCAGCACCAATCTTCAACGGGATGAAGCTTTCTTT. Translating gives CASTNLQRDEAFF.

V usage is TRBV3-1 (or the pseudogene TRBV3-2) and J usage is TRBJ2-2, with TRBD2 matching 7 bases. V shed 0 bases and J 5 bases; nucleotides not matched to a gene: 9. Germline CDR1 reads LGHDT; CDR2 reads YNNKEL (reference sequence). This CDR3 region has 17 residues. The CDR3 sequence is CASSQDLSSGNTGELFF. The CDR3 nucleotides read TGTGCCAGCAGCCAAGATCTATCTAGCGGTAATACCGGGGAGCTGTTTTTT.

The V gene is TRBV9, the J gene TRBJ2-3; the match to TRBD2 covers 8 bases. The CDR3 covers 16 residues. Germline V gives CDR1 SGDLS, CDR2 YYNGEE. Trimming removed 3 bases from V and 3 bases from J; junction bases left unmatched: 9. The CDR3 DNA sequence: TGTGCCAGCAGCGGTTACGGGGGGGAACCAACAGATACGCAGTATTTT. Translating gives CASSGYGGEPTDTQYF. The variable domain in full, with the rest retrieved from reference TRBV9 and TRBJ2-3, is DSGVTQTPKHLITATGQRVTLRCSPRSGDLSVYWYQQSLDQGLQFLIQYYNGEERAKGNILERFSAQQFPDLHSELNLSSLELGDSALYFCASSGYGGEPTDTQYFGPGTRLTVL.

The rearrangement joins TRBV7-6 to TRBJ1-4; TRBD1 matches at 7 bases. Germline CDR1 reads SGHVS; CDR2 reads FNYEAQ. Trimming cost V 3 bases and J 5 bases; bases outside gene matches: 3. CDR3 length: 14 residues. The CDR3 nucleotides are TGTGCCAGCAGCTTCTCAGGGGGGAATGAAAAACTGTTTTTT. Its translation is CASSFSGGNEKLFF. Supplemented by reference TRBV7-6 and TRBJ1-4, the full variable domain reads GAGVSQSPRYKVTKRGQDVALRCDPISGHVSLYWYRQALGQGPEFLTYFNYEAQQDKSGLPNDRFSAERPEGSISTLTIQRTEQRDSAMYRCASSFSGGNEKLFFGSGTQLSVL.

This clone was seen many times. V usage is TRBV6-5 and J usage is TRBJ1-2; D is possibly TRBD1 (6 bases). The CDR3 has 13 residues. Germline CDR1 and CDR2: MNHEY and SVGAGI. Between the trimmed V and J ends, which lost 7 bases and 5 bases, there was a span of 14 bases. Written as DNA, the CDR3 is TGTGCCAGCATTCAGGACAGCTCGTATGGCTACACCTTC. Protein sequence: CASIQDSSYGYTF.

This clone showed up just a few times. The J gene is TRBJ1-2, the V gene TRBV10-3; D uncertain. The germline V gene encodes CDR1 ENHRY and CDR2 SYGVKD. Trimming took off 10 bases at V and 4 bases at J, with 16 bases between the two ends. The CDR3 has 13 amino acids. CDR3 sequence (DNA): TGTGCCACCAGGACCCCGGAGGGCTATGGCTACACCTTC. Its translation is CATRTPEGYGYTF.

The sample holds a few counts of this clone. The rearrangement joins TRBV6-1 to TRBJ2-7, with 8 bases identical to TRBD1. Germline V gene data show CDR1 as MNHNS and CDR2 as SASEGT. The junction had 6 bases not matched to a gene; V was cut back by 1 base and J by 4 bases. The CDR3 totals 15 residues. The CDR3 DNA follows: TGTGCCAGCAGTGAAGACGGGACAGGTTCTTACGAGCAGTACGTC. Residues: CASSEDGTGSYEQYV.

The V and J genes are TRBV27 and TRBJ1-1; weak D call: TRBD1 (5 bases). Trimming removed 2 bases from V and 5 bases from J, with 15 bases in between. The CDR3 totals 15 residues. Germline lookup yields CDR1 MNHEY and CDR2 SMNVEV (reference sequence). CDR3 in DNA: TGTGCCAGCAGTTTACGGGGGGGGGTAAGAACTGAAGCTTTCTTT. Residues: CASSLRGGVRTEAFF.

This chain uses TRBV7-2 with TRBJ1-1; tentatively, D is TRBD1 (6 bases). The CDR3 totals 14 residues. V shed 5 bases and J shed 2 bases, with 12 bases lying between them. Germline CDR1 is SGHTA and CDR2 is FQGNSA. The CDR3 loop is CASSPSGGNTEAFF. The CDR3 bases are TGTGCCAGCAGCCCCTCGGGGGGCAACACTGAAGCTTTCTTT.

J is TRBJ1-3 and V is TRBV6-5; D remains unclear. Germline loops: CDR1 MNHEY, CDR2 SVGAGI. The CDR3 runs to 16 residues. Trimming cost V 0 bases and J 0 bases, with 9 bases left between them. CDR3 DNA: TGTGCCAGCAGTTACTCGGCCGGGGACTCTGGAAACACCATATATTTT. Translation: CASSYSAGDSGNTIYF.

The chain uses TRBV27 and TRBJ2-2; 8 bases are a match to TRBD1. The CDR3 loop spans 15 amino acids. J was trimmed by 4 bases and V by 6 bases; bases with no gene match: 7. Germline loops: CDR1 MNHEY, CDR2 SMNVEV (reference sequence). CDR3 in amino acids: CASRPTGGVTGELFF. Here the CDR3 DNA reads TGTGCCAGCAGACCAACAGGGGGTGTCACCGGGGAGCTGTTTTTT.